The 20 T cell receptor beta chains below all came from one sample that was sequenced in a study of beta chain features in type 1 diabetes. Study conclusions and caveats: Type 1 diabetes patients had TCRB CDR3s that were shorter (moderately but significantly so) in all four CD4+ subsets.

No antigens are known for them. The study reverse transcribed the entire isolated RNA, so it sequenced expressed TCRB transcripts. Sequenced by immunoSEQ multiplex PCR; TCRdb stores in-frame clones only, minus some. The sample carries 600,000 or so clones, around an eighth recorded once. Sequenced material: naive CD4+ T cells from blood. The receptor set was obtained from a man between 18 and 29 years old with type 1 diabetes.

In its sample, this clone was seen a few times. The V and J genes are TRBV7-2 and TRBJ1-2; weak D call: TRBD1 (6 bases). CDR3 length: 14 amino acids. Trimming cost V 1 base and J 7 bases, with 13 bases left between them. In germline, CDR1 is SGHTA, CDR2 FQGNSA. The CDR3 protein is CASSLDSGASGYTF. In DNA, the CDR3 is TGTGCCAGCAGCTTAGATTCGGGGGCGTCTGGCTACACCTTC. The full variable domain, its missing parts supplied by reference TRBV7-2 and TRBJ1-2, is GAGVSQSPSNKVTEKGKDVELRCDPISGHTALYWYRQSLGQGLEFLIYFQGNSAPDKSGLPSDRFSAERTGGSVSTLTIQRTQQEDSAVYLCASSLDSGASGYTFGSGTRLTVV.

V gene TRBV9 combines with J gene TRBJ2-1, with 7 bases aligning to TRBD2. The CDR3 is 16 residues long. After removal of 0 bases from V and 4 bases from J, the junction contained 7 bases not matched to a gene. Germline V gene lookup returns CDR1 SGDLS and CDR2 YYNGEE. The CDR3 is CASSVGIQRDYNEQFF. CDR3 in DNA: TGTGCCAGCAGCGTAGGTATCCAGCGGGATTACAATGAGCAGTTCTTC.

This clone was seen more than once but under ten times. The J gene is TRBJ1-4, the V gene TRBV30; D is unresolved. Germline V gene lookup returns CDR1 GTSNPN and CDR2 SVGIG (reference sequence). This CDR3 contains 16 residues. Trimming removed 0 bases from V and 0 bases from J, with 11 bases in between. The CDR3 DNA reads TGTGCCTGGAGTGTAACTCGCAGTGCAACTAATGAAAAACTGTTTTTT. Protein product: CAWSVTRSATNEKLFF.

There are a few counts of this clone. J is TRBJ2-5 and V is TRBV7-9, with 10 bases fitting TRBD2. There are 16 residues in the CDR3. From germline, CDR1 is SEHNR and CDR2 FQNEAQ (reference sequence). V lost 5 bases and J lost 5; bases outside the gene matches: 11. As DNA, the CDR3 is TGTGCCAGCAGCCCTCTAGCGGGAGCCTTCCGGGAGACCCAGTACTTC. This gives the protein CASSPLAGAFRETQYF.

This chain links TRBV11-3 with TRBJ2-3; D is uncertain. The CDR3 is made up of 14 amino acids. Germline values: CDR1 SGHNT, CDR2 YENEEA. V was shortened by 1 base and J by 3 bases, with 8 bases between the two germline ends. The DNA for the CDR3 is TGTGCCAGCAGCTTAGGACGTTTTACAGATACGCAGTATTTT. It translates to CASSLGRFTDTQYF.

The table lists this clone with a few counts. This chain uses TRBV11-2 with TRBJ2-7, with D unclear. The CDR3 has 11 amino acids. Germline-derived CDR1 and CDR2 are SGHAT and FQNNGV. V gave up 4 bases and J gave up 6 bases, with 7 bases separating them. CDR3 sequence (DNA): TGTGCCAGCAGCTACTACTCCGAGCAGTACTTC. It is translated as CASSYYSEQYF.

The V call is TRBV4-1, the J call TRBJ1-5, with 7 bases that match TRBD1. Germline CDR1 MGHRA, CDR2 YSYEKL. V lost 0 bases, J lost 0 bases, and 11 bases stayed unmatched. The CDR3 covers 19 residues. The CDR3 sequence is CASSQDAGTDLYSNQPQHF. CDR3 nucleotides: TGCGCCAGCAGCCAAGACGCCGGGACAGACCTCTATAGCAATCAGCCCCAGCATTTT.

This clone has a handful of counts. The rearrangement links TRBV30 to TRBJ2-1, with D perhaps matching TRBD2 (6 bases). The CDR3 has 16 amino acids. Germline CDR1 reads GTSNPN; CDR2 reads SVGIG (reference sequence). With 3 bases removed from V and 2 bases from J, the gap between germline ends came to 17 bases. The CDR3 reads CAWRLQVAEAYNEQFF. Here the CDR3 DNA reads TGTGCCTGGAGGTTGCAGGTAGCGGAAGCCTACAATGAGCAGTTCTTC.

As concerns this clone: The same CDR3 also results from other DNA sequences found in this sample. The rearrangement links TRBV30 to TRBJ1-1; D not certain. The CDR3 is made up of 11 amino acids. Deletions cut 2 bases from V and 6 bases from J, with 7 bases between. Germline CDR1 GTSNPN, CDR2 SVGIG (reference sequence). CDR3 region: CAWSPRAEAFF. Here the CDR3 DNA reads TGTGCCTGGAGTCCCCGGGCTGAAGCTTTCTTT.

This chain connects TRBV28 to TRBJ2-7; D gene uncertain. CDR1 is MDHEN, CDR2 SYDVKM, per germline. The CDR3 has 11 amino acids. Trimming stripped 5 bases from V and 3 bases from J, with 5 bases between. The CDR3 nucleotides are TGTGCCAGCAGTGACGACTACGAGCAGTACTTC. Residues: CASSDDYEQYF.

Only a few counts were recorded for this clone. The CDR3 DNA reads as TGTGCCAGCAGTCCGTGGACAGGTTACTACGAGCAGTACTTC. Amino acids: CASSPWTGYYEQYF. The rearrangement joins TRBV28 to TRBJ2-7, with 7 nucleotides matching TRBD1. The V segment lost 5 bases and the J segment 3 bases; nucleotides outside the gene matches: 7. Germline-derived CDR1 and CDR2 are MDHEN and SYDVKM. The CDR3 is 14 amino acids.

This clone was picked up a small number of times. The chain links TRBV6-5 to TRBJ2-3; D remains unclear. The germline V gene encodes CDR1 MNHEY and CDR2 SVGAGI. The CDR3 is 15 residues long. Between the trimmed V and J ends, which lost 2 bases and 2 bases, there was a span of 11 bases. The CDR3 is CASSYSPEITDTQYF. In nucleotides, the CDR3 is TGTGCCAGCAGTTACAGTCCTGAGATCACAGATACGCAGTATTTT.

To note about this clone: Other DNA sequences in this specimen translate into the identical CDR3. The genes are TRBV5-1 and TRBJ2-5, with 7 bases aligning to TRBD1. Germline trimming cut 0 bases from V and 0 bases from J; bases unmatched to any gene: 2. Germline V gene sequence: CDR1 SGHRS, CDR2 YFSETQ. The CDR3 consists of 15 residues. In DNA form, the CDR3 reads TGCGCCAGCAGCTTGGCCGGGACAGACCAAGAGACCCAGTACTTC. It yields the protein CASSLAGTDQETQYF.

The V gene is TRBV2, the J gene TRBJ1-2; D gene ambiguous. V lost 8 bases and J 0 bases, leaving 10 bases between the germline ends. CDR1 SNHLY and CDR2 FYNNEI come from the germline V gene. CDR3 length equals 13 residues. The CDR3 spells CASWIGPNYGYTF. The CDR3 DNA reads TGTGCCAGCTGGATCGGGCCTAACTATGGCTACACCTTC.

This clone was observed a few times. This chain connects TRBV7-2 to TRBJ1-2; TRBD1 might be the D (6 bases). The CDR3 loop spans 13 amino acids. V lost 4 bases, J lost 0 bases, and 6 bases lay in between. In germline, CDR1 is SGHTA, CDR2 FQGNSA. Here the CDR3 DNA reads TGTGCCAGCAGCTGGACAGCTAACTATGGCTACACCTTC. Translation: CASSWTANYGYTF.

The CDR3 loop is CAIGDTSQETQYF. CDR3 DNA: TGTGCCATAGGAGACACCTCTCAAGAGACCCAGTACTTC. The rearrangement links TRBV19 to TRBJ2-5; the D is unclear. CDR3 length: 13 amino acids. V was pared by 10 bases and J by 2 bases, with 14 bases between. Per germline, CDR1 LNHDA and CDR2 SQIVND (reference sequence).

This clone was counted a few times. The CDR3 reads CASSQEGGTGGLEQYF. CDR3 DNA sequence: TGCGCCAGCAGCCAAGAGGGAGGGACAGGGGGTCTCGAGCAGTACTTC. The V and J genes are TRBV4-3 and TRBJ2-7; 11 bases are shared with TRBD1. Trimming removed 0 bases from V and 6 bases from J; junction bases left unmatched: 7. Germline V gene data show CDR1 as LGHNA and CDR2 as YSLEER. The length of the CDR3 is 16 residues.

The chain combines TRBV7-3 with TRBJ1-5, with D tentatively TRBD1 (5 bases). This CDR3 is 14 amino acids long. Germline lookup yields CDR1 SGHTA and CDR2 FQGTGA. The V end was cut by 5 bases, the J end by 8 bases, with 16 bases between. Written as DNA, the CDR3 is TGTGCCAGCAGCACCTTGGGGACCGGGAAGCCCCAGCATTTT. Its translation is CASSTLGTGKPQHF.

This chain uses TRBV5-4 with TRBJ2-7, with D uncertain. Germline V CDR1 and CDR2: SGHNT, YYREEE (reference sequence). Trimming left V 0 bases short and J 5 bases short, with 12 bases between. The CDR3 contains 14 residues. The CDR3, as DNA: TGTGCCAGCAGCTTGGCCTTGACTGAGGACGAGCAGTACTTC. Translating it yields CASSLALTEDEQYF.

This clone was detected a few times. The chain recombines TRBV5-6 with TRBJ2-4; 7 positions agree with TRBD1. V was clipped by 4 bases and J by 14 bases; unmatched bases: 12. Germline V gene sequence: CDR1 SGHDT, CDR2 YYEEEE. CDR3 length equals 13 residues. The CDR3 nucleotides are TGTGCCAGCAGCCTTGCACAGGGGCCAACGAAGTACTTC. Translated: CASSLAQGPTKYF.